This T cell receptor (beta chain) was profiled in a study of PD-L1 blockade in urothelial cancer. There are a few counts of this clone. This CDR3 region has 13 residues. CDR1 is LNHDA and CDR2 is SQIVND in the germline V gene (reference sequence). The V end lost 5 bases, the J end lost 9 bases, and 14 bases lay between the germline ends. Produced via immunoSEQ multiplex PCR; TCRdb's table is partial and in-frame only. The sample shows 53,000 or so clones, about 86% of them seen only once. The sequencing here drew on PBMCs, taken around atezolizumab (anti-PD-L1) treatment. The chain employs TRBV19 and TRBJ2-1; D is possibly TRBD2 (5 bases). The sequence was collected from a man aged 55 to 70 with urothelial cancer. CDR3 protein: CASSEGKATEQFF. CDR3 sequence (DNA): TGTGCCAGTAGTGAGGGAAAAGCGACTGAGCAGTTCTTC.